These 15 T cell receptor beta chains were sequenced from one sample in a study of OX40 agonist ivuxolimab in advanced cancers. Assay used: immunoSEQ multiplex PCR; TCRdb lists only in-frame clones, some missing. The repertoire includes 35,000 to 40,000 clones, over 80% of them detected once, and 32% sits in the top ten. Sequenced material: CD4+ or CD8+ T cells sorted from blood, taken in a trial of the OX40 agonist ivuxolimab. Receptors were obtained from an adult with an advanced solid tumor such as melanoma, head and neck, liver or kidney cancer.

The chain links TRBV11-3 to TRBJ2-2, with D perhaps matching TRBD1 (6 bases). This CDR3 has 14 amino acids. V was clipped by 5 bases and J by 6 bases, with 13 bases between them. Germline CDR1 is SGHNT and CDR2 is YENEEA. The CDR3 protein is CASSGSPGAGELFF. DNA of the CDR3: TGTGCCAGCAGCGGAAGTCCAGGGGCCGGGGAGCTGTTTTTT.

The chain carries TRBV29-1 and TRBJ2-7; the match to TRBD1 covers 10 bases. With 7 bases clipped from V and 5 bases from J, the junction kept 8 bases outside the gene matches. Looked up from germline, CDR1 is SQVTM and CDR2 is ANQGSEA. The CDR3 sequence is 13 residues long. CDR3 DNA: TGCAGCGCGGAGGGACAGGGGAGGAACGAGCAGTACTTC. Its protein is CSAEGQGRNEQYF.

The chain combines TRBV5-4 with TRBJ2-1; D might be TRBD2 (5 bases). The CDR3 runs to 15 residues. V was shortened by 4 bases and J by 0 bases, with 11 bases between the two germline ends. Germline values: CDR1 SGHNT, CDR2 YYREEE (reference sequence). The CDR3 nucleotides are TGTGCCAGCAGCCAAGCGGTTAGCTCCTACAATGAGCAGTTCTTC. Protein sequence: CASSQAVSSYNEQFF. Drawing the rest from reference TRBV5-4 and TRBJ2-1, the complete variable domain is ETGVTQSPTHLIKTRGQQVTLRCSSQSGHNTVSWYQQALGQGPQFIFQYYREEENGRGNFPPRFSGLQFPNYSSELNVNALELDDSALYLCASSQAVSSYNEQFFGPGTRLTVL.

V gene TRBV10-3 combines with J gene TRBJ1-2, with 8 positions matching TRBD1. The length of the CDR3 is 13 residues. CDR1 is ENHRY, CDR2 SYGVKD, per germline. J gave up 5 bases and V 2 bases, and 1 base lay outside the gene matches. In nucleotides, the CDR3 is TGTGCCATCAGTGAGGGACAGGGATATGGCTACACCTTC. Its translation: CAISEGQGYGYTF.

This rearrangement joins TRBV11-2 to TRBJ2-7; 13 bases align to TRBD2. V trimming: 5 bases; J trimming: 2 bases; junction bases outside the gene matches: 3. CDR1 and CDR2 from the germline V gene are SGHAT and FQNNGV. CDR3 size: 15 residues. The CDR3 coding sequence is TGTGCCAGCAGCCCAACTAGCGGGAGGGCCTACGAGCAGTACTTC. Amino acids: CASSPTSGRAYEQYF. Using reference TRBV11-2 and TRBJ2-7 for the parts outside the CDR3, the full variable domain is EAGVAQSPRYKIIEKRQSVAFWCNPISGHATLYWYQQILGQGPKLLIQFQNNGVVDDSQLPKDRFSAERLKGVDSTLKIQPAKLEDSAVYLCASSPTSGRAYEQYFGPGTRLTVT.

The J gene is TRBJ1-6, the V gene TRBV7-6, with TRBD1 as a possible D gene (5 bases). The CDR3 is 14 amino acids. V lost 0 bases and J lost 10, with 10 bases in between. Germline CDR1 reads SGHVS; CDR2 reads FNYEAQ. The CDR3 region is CASSLAGVGSPLHF. In DNA form, the CDR3 reads TGTGCCAGCAGCTTAGCAGGGGTTGGGTCACCCCTCCACTTT.

The J gene is TRBJ2-7, the V gene TRBV27; possible D gene TRBD2, 5 bases. This CDR3 has 13 amino acids. Germline CDR1 reads MNHEY; CDR2 reads SMNVEV (reference sequence). Trimming left V 3 bases short and J 5 bases short, with 11 bases between. The CDR3 protein is CASSFLSGNEQYF. CDR3 in DNA: TGTGCCAGCAGTTTCCTCTCGGGGAACGAGCAGTACTTC.

This clone was observed a handful of times. The V gene is TRBV27, the J gene TRBJ1-6, with D perhaps matching TRBD1 (5 bases). The V gene's germline CDR1 is MNHEY and CDR2 SMNVEV (reference sequence). The CDR3 has 13 amino acids. Trimming took 2 bases from V and 7 from J, leaving 6 bases between them. As DNA, the CDR3 is TGTGCCAGCAGTTTAAGGGGCAATTCACCCCTCCACTTT. Translation gives CASSLRGNSPLHF.

The chain uses TRBV18 and TRBJ2-1; the match to TRBD2 covers 10 bases. The V segment lost 2 bases and the J segment 5 bases; nucleotides outside the gene matches: 0. The CDR3 has 14 amino acids. Germline assignment: CDR1 KGHSH and CDR2 LQKENI. The CDR3 nucleotides are TGTGCCAGCTCACCAGGACTAGCGGACAATGAGCAGTTCTTC. Encoded protein: CASSPGLADNEQFF.

The chain is built from TRBV5-1 and TRBJ2-3, with 11 bases fitting TRBD2. V shed 4 bases, J shed 5 bases, and the junction held 3 bases outside the gene matches. The germline CDR1 and CDR2 sequences are SGHRS and YFSETQ. The CDR3 is made up of 14 amino acids. This chain's CDR3 is CASSTSGGRDTQYF. The CDR3 DNA reads as TGCGCCAGCAGCACTAGCGGGGGCCGAGATACGCAGTATTTT.

The chain uses TRBV29-1 and TRBJ2-3; D remains unclear. The CDR3 is made up of 12 amino acids. Germline V gene lookup returns CDR1 SQVTM and CDR2 ANQGSEA. Trimming removed 4 bases from V and 10 bases from J, with 15 bases in between. This CDR3 reads CSVVELGRAQYF. As DNA, the CDR3 is TGCAGCGTTGTCGAGCTTGGCCGAGCGCAGTATTTT.

The rearrangement joins TRBV5-6 to TRBJ2-1, with 9 bases fitting TRBD2. The trim removed 2 bases at V and 2 bases at J, leaving 8 bases unmatched. This CDR3 has 17 amino acids. CDR1 and CDR2 (germline): SGHDT, YYEEEE. CDR3 coding DNA: TGTGCCAGCAGCTTAATTCCCCGCGGGGGGGCCTACAATGAGCAGTTCTTC. It encodes CASSLIPRGGAYNEQFF. The full variable domain, in which reference TRBV5-6 and TRBJ2-1 provide the parts outside the CDR3, is DAGVTQSPTHLIKTRGQQVTLRCSPKSGHDTVSWYQQALGQGPQFIFQYYEEEERQRGNFPDRFSGHQFPNYSSELNVNALLLGDSALYLCASSLIPRGGAYNEQFFGPGTRLTVL.

This chain connects TRBV6-6 to TRBJ1-5; perhaps TRBD1 as D (6 bases). The V gene lost 5 bases and the J gene lost 1 base, with 9 bases spanning the gap. Germline loops: CDR1 MNHNY, CDR2 SVGAGI (reference sequence). This CDR3 is built from 14 residues. CDR3 residues: CASSKQGSNQPQHF. The CDR3, as DNA: TGTGCCAGCAGTAAACAGGGAAGCAATCAGCCCCAGCATTTT.

J is TRBJ2-7 and V is TRBV27; possibly TRBD1 for D (6 bases). The germline V gene has CDR1 MNHEY and CDR2 SMNVEV (reference sequence). This CDR3 has 16 residues. The V end lost 5 bases, the J end lost 1 base, and 18 bases lay between the germline ends. The CDR3 region has the DNA TGTGCCAGCAGTCCAAGCCCCTCTGGGACATCCTACGAGCAGTACTTC. This sequence encodes CASSPSPSGTSYEQYF.

The V call is TRBV23-1, the J call TRBJ1-2, with TRBD1 identical over 8 bases. TRBV23-1 is recorded as an ORF, its role being uncertain. The CDR3 has 15 residues. The J segment lost 2 bases and the V segment lost 3 bases, leaving 5 bases of the junction unmatched. CDR3 sequence reads: CASSHLDRENYGYTF. The CDR3 nucleotides read TGCGCCAGCAGTCACCTGGACAGGGAAAACTATGGCTACACCTTC.